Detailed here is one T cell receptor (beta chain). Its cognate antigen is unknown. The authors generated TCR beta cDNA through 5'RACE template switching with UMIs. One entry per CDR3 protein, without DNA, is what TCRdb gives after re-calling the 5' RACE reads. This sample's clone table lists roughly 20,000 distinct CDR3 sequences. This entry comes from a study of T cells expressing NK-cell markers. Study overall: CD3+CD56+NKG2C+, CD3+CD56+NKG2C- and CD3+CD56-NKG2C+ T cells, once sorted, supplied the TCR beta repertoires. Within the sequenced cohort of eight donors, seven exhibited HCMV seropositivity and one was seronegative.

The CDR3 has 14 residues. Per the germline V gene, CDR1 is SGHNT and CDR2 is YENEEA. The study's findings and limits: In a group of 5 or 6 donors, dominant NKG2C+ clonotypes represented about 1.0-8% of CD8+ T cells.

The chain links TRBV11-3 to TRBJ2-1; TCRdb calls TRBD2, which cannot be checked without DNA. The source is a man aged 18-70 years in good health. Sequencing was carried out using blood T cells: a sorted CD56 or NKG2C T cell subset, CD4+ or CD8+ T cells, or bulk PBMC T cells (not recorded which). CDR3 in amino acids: CASSLGGGNNEQFF. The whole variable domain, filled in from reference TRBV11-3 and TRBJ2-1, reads EAGVVQSPRYKIIEKKQPVAFWCNPISGHNTLYWYLQNLGQGPELLIRYENEEAVDDSQLPKDRFSAERLKGVDSTLKIQPAELGDSAVYLCASSLGGGNNEQFFGPGTRLTVL.